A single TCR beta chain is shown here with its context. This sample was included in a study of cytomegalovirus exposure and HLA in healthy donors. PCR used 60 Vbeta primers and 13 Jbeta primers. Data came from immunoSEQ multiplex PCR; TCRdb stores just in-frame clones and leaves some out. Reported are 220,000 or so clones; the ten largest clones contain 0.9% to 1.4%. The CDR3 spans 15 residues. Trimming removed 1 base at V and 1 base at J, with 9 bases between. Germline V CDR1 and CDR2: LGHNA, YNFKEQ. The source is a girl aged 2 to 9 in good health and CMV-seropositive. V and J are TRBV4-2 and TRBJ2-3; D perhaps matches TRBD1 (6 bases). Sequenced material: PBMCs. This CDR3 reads CASSQGSGGTDTQYF. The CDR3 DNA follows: TGTGCCAGCAGCCAAGGGTCAGGGGGCACAGATACGCAGTATTTT.